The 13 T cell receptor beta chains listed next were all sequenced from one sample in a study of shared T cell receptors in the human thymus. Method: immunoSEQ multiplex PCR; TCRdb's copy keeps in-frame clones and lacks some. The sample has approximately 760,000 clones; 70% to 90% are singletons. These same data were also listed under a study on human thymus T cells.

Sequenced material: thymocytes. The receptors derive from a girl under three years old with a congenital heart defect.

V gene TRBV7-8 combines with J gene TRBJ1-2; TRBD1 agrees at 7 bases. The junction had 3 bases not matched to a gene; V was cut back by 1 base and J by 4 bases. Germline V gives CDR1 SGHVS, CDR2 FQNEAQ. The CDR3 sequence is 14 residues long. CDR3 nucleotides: TGTGCCAGCAGCTTAGGGGACAGTGGCTATGGCTACACCTTC. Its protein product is CASSLGDSGYGYTF. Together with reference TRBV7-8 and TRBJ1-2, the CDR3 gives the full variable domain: GAGVSQSPRYKVAKRGQDVALRCDPISGHVSLFWYQQALGQGPEFLTYFQNEAQLDKSGLPSDRFFAERPEGSVSTLKIQRTQQEDSAVYLCASSLGDSGYGYTFGSGTRLTVV.

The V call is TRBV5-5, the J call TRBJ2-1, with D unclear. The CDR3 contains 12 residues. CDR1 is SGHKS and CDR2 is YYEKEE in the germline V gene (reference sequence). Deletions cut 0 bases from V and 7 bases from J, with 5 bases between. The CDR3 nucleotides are TGTGCCAGCAGCTTGGCTAGGAATGAGCAGTTCTTC. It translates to CASSLARNEQFF.

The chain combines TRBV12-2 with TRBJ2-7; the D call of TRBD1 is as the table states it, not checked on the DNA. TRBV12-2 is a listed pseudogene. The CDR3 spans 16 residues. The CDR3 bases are TGTGCAAGTCGCTTTGGATGGGGGCAAGATTCCTACGAGCAGTACTTC. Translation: CASRFGWGQDSYEQYF.

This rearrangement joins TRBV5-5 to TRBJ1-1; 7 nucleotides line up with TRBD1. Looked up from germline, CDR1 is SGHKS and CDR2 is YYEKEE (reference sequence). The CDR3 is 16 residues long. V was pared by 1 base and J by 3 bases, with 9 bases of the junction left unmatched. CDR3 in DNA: TGTGCCAGCAGCTTGTCGAGGGGGCTGGGGGACACTGAAGCTTTCTTT. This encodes CASSLSRGLGDTEAFF.

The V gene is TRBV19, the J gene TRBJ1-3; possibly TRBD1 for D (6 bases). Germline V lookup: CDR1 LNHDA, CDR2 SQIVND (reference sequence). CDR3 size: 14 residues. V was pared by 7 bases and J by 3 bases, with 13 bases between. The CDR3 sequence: CASTIGGLGNTIYF. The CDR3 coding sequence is TGTGCCAGTACCATAGGGGGTCTTGGAAACACCATATATTTT. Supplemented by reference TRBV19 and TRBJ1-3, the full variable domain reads DGGITQSPKYLFRKEGQNVTLSCEQNLNHDAMYWYRQDPGQGLRLIYYSQIVNDFQKGDIAEGYSVSREKKESFPLTVTSAQKNPTAFYLCASTIGGLGNTIYFGEGSWLTVV.

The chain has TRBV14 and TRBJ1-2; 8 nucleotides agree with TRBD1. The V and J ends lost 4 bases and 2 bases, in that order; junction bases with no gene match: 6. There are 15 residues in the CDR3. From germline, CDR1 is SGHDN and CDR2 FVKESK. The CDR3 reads CASSPHGQGNYGYTF. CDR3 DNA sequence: TGTGCCAGCAGCCCCCACGGACAGGGAAACTATGGCTACACCTTC.

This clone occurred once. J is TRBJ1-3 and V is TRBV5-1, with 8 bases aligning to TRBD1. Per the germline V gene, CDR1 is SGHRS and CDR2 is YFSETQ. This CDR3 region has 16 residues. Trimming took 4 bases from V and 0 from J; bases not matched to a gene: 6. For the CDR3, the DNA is TGCGCCAGCAGCCCCGGGACAGGACACTCTGGAAACACCATATATTTT. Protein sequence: CASSPGTGHSGNTIYF.

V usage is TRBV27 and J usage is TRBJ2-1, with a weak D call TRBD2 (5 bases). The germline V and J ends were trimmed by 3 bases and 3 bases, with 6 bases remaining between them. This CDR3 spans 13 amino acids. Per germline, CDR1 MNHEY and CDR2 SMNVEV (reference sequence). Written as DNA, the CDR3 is TGTGCCAGCAGTTTGACTATCTACAATGAGCAGTTCTTC. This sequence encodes CASSLTIYNEQFF.

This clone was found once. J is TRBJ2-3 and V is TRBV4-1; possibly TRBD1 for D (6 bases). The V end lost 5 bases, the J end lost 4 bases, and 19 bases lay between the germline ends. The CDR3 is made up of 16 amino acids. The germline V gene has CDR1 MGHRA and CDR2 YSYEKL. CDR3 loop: CASSSPAWAGADTQYF. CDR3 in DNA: TGCGCCAGCAGCTCACCGGCTTGGGCAGGGGCAGATACGCAGTATTTT.

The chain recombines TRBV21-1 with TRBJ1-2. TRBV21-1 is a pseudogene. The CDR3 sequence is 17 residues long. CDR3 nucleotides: TGTGCCGGTGCGCGGGAGGATATAGGACAGCGGGGAAAGGGCTACACCTTC. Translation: CAGAREDIGQRGKGYTF.

The CDR3 loop reads CASSLPDRGMNTGELFF. The CDR3 region has the DNA TGTGCCAGCAGCTTACCCGACAGGGGGATGAACACCGGGGAGCTGTTTTTT. The J gene is TRBJ2-2, the V gene TRBV11-2; 9 bases fit TRBD1. The CDR3 has 17 residues. Germline V gene lookup returns CDR1 SGHAT and CDR2 FQNNGV. The junction had 5 bases not matched to a gene; V was cut back by 2 bases and J by 1 base.

The chain's CDR3 is CASSSGVSYEQYF. CDR3 nucleotide sequence: TGTGCCAGCAGCTCGGGGGTTTCCTACGAGCAGTACTTC. The chain couples TRBV6-6 to TRBJ2-7, with D perhaps matching TRBD2 (6 bases). This CDR3 is built from 13 residues. Germline loops: CDR1 MNHNY, CDR2 SVGAGI (reference sequence). Trimming shortened V by 6 bases and J by 1 base, and 10 bases separated the two germline ends.

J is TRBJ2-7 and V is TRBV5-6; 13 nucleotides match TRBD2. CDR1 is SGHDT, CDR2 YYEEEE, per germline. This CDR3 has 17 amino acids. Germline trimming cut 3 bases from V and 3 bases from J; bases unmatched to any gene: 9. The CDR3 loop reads CASSSRGLAGDLYEQYF. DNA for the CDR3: TGTGCCAGCAGCTCACGCGGACTAGCGGGGGACCTCTACGAGCAGTACTTC.